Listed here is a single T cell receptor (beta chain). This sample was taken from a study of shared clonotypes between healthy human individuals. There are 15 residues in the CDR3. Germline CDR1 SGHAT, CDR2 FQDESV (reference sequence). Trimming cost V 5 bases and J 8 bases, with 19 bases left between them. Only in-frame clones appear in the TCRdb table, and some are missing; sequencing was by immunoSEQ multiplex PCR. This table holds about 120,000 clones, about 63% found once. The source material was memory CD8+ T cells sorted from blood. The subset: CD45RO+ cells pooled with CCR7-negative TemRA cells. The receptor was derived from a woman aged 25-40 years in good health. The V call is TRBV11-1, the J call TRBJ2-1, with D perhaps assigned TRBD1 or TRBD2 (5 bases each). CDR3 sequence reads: CASSLRDHRRYEQFF. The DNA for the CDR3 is TGTGCCAGCAGCCTCCGGGACCACCGTCGGTATGAGCAGTTCTTC.